The T cell receptor beta chain described here comes from a study of shared clonotypes between healthy human individuals. This clone was found once. Antigen unknown. Study results and limitations: Clonotypes that were shared across a few donors made up roughly 5% of naive CD4 clonotypes.

V was clipped by 0 bases and J by 3 bases, with 9 bases between them. The CDR3 contains 14 residues. The germline CDR1 and CDR2 sequences are SGHDT and YYEEEE. TCRdb's copy holds only in-frame clones and misses some; the assay was immunoSEQ multiplex PCR. The sample records 2 million to 2.5 million clones, approximately 94% being singletons. The receptor's source is a man aged 18 to 30 in good health. Sequenced sample: naive CD4+ T cells sorted from blood. Subset denoted: CD45RA+ positively selected. The chain links TRBV5-6 to TRBJ2-5; D gene uncertain. Here the CDR3 DNA reads TGTGCCAGCAGCTTGGCGGGTCTAAAAGAGACCCAGTACTTC. It specifies CASSLAGLKETQYF.